These 26 T cell receptor beta chains were all obtained from the same sample, sequenced in a study of T cell repertoires in cytomegalovirus infection. The antigens for these receptors are not known. Via MiXCR, TCRdb re-called the reads, giving one row per CDR3 protein. This table holds roughly 340,000 distinct CDR3 sequences, almost 30% found once. The material sequenced was cultured PBMCs, taken from culture after CMV antigen stimulation. The receptors originated from a human donor in good health (CMV status not recorded). Some clones in this sample may be carry-over from other donors' samples.

This clonotype was picked up a small number of times. This chain joins TRBV5-4 and TRBJ1-6; 10 positions agree with TRBD1. Germline V gives CDR1 SGHNT, CDR2 YYREEE (reference sequence). The CDR3 totals 14 residues. The junction had 3 bases not matched to a gene; V was cut back by 3 bases and J by 9 bases. The CDR3 reads CASSSGTGVSPLHF. CDR3 DNA sequence: TGTGCCAGCAGCTCCGGGACAGGGGTTTCACCCCTCCACTTT.

Only a few counts were recorded for this clonotype. V usage is TRBV13 and J usage is TRBJ2-7; the match to TRBD2 covers 8 bases. This CDR3 is built from 16 residues. CDR1 is PRHDT and CDR2 is FYEKMQ in the germline V gene (reference sequence). V lost 5 bases and J lost 3; bases outside the gene matches: 12. CDR3 loop: CASSPRGSGTRYEQYF. The CDR3 nucleotides are TGTGCCAGCAGCCCTCGGGGTAGCGGGACCCGCTACGAGCAGTACTTC.

This clonotype was observed a handful of times. The chain recombines TRBV6-6 with TRBJ2-3; tentatively, D is TRBD1 (5 bases). The V end lost 3 bases, the J end lost 0 bases, and 10 bases lay between the germline ends. Germline-derived CDR1 and CDR2 are MNHNY and SVGAGI (reference sequence). The length of the CDR3 is 15 residues. For the CDR3, the DNA is TGTGCCAGCAGTTATCAAAGGGGAAGCACAGATACGCAGTATTTT. This encodes CASSYQRGSTDTQYF.

This clonotype was counted at least ten times. The rearrangement links TRBV12-3 or TRBV12-4 to TRBJ1-1, with TRBD1 matching 7 bases. This CDR3 spans 15 amino acids. The junction had 8 bases not matched to a gene; V was cut back by 6 bases and J by 1 base. The CDR3 region is CASRSGQTTNTEAFF. DNA of the CDR3: TGTGCCAGCAGATCGGGACAGACAACGAACACTGAAGCTTTCTTT.

The V gene is TRBV19, the J gene TRBJ1-4; the match to TRBD1 covers 9 bases. The CDR3 covers 15 residues. Germline V gives CDR1 LNHDA, CDR2 SQIVND (reference sequence). Trimming removed 3 bases from V and 2 bases from J; junction bases left unmatched: 1. The DNA for the CDR3 is TGTGCCAGTAGTATGACAGGGGGTACTAATGAAAAACTGTTTTTT. Residues: CASSMTGGTNEKLFF. The variable domain in full, with the rest retrieved from reference TRBV19 and TRBJ1-4, is DGGITQSPKYLFRKEGQNVTLSCEQNLNHDAMYWYRQDPGQGLRLIYYSQIVNDFQKGDIAEGYSVSREKKESFPLTVTSAQKNPTAFYLCASSMTGGTNEKLFFGSGTQLSVL.

This clonotype was counted only a few times. The V call is TRBV28, the J call TRBJ2-2; 9 bases fit TRBD1. Germline CDR1 MDHEN, CDR2 SYDVKM. There are 15 residues in the CDR3. V trimming: 5 bases; J trimming: 5 bases; junction bases outside the gene matches: 6. The CDR3 DNA sequence: TGTGCCAGCAGTCCTCACAGGGGGCGGACCGGGGAGCTGTTTTTT. It is translated as CASSPHRGRTGELFF. Looking up the rest from reference TRBV28 and TRBJ2-2 gives the full variable domain: DVKVTQSSRYLVKRTGEKVFLECVQDMDHENMFWYRQDPGLGLRLIYFSYDVKMKEKGDIPEGYSVSREKKERFSLILESASTNQTSMYLCASSPHRGRTGELFFGEGSRLTVL.

This clonotype was observed a single time. This rearrangement joins TRBV27 to TRBJ2-1; TRBD2 matches 10 bases. The trim removed 6 bases at V and 2 bases at J, leaving 4 bases unmatched. Germline assignment: CDR1 MNHEY and CDR2 SMNVEV (reference sequence). There are 15 residues in the CDR3. The CDR3 spells CASSPSGSPYNEQFF. The CDR3 DNA sequence: TGTGCCAGCAGCCCTAGCGGGAGCCCCTACAATGAGCAGTTCTTC.

CDR3 nucleotide sequence: TGTGCCAGCAGCTTAGTCACAGGGAGGGAGACCCAGTACTTC. It is translated as CASSLVTGRETQYF. The gene calls are TRBV7-6 and TRBJ2-5; either TRBD1 or TRBD2 may fit D (6 bases each). V lost 1 base to trimming and J lost 5 bases, with 11 bases between them. The CDR3 has 14 amino acids. The germline V gene has CDR1 SGHVS and CDR2 FNYEAQ.

CDR3 sequence: CASGPGQGERETQYF. DNA for the CDR3: TGTGCTAGTGGCCCCGGTCAGGGGGAGCGGGAGACCCAGTACTTC. The chain is built from TRBV12-5 and TRBJ2-5; 7 bases are shared with TRBD1. CDR1 is LGHNT, CDR2 FRNRAP, per germline. The CDR3 runs 15 residues. With 6 bases clipped from V and 5 bases from J, the junction kept 12 bases outside the gene matches. The variable domain in full, completed from reference TRBV12-5 and TRBJ2-5, reads DARVTQTPRHKVTEMGQEVTMRCQPILGHNTVFWYRQTMMQGLELLAYFRNRAPLDDSGMPKDRFSAEMPDATLATLKIQPSEPRDSAVYFCASGPGQGERETQYFGPGTRLLVL.

This clonotype was seen at least ten times. The V and J genes are TRBV7-2 and TRBJ1-2, with 11 bases identical to TRBD1. V was clipped by 4 bases and J by 4 bases; unmatched bases: 5. This CDR3 spans 15 amino acids. Germline assignment: CDR1 SGHTA and CDR2 FQGNSA. The chain's CDR3 is CASSSWTGGTYGYTF. The CDR3 bases are TGTGCCAGCAGCTCTTGGACAGGGGGCACCTATGGCTACACCTTC.

This clonotype was observed a handful of times. This chain uses TRBV12-3 or TRBV12-4 with TRBJ1-6, with TRBD1 identical over 9 bases. The ends lost 2 bases at V and 1 base at J; junction bases unmatched: 9. This CDR3 has 19 residues. This CDR3 reads CASSLSYRGLGSYNSPLHF. The CDR3 region has the DNA TGTGCCAGCAGTTTATCATACAGGGGGCTAGGTTCCTATAATTCACCCCTCCACTTT.

The chain uses TRBV2 and TRBJ1-5, with D uncertain. The CDR3 is 14 residues long. V gave up 4 bases and J gave up 0 bases, with 7 bases separating them. Per germline, CDR1 SNHLY and CDR2 FYNNEI. CDR3 in amino acids: CASSGEYSNQPQHF. CDR3 coding DNA: TGTGCCAGCAGTGGGGAATATAGCAATCAGCCCCAGCATTTT.

This chain joins TRBV10-2 and TRBJ2-4, with D possibly being TRBD1 (7 bases). The germline V gene has CDR1 WSHSY and CDR2 SAAADI. V was shortened by 5 bases and J by 2 bases, with 10 bases between the two germline ends. This CDR3 comprises 14 residues. The CDR3 region has the DNA TGCGCCAGCAGTCAGGGGGGTACCAAAAACATTCAGTACTTC. Translating it yields CASSQGGTKNIQYF.

This clonotype has just a few counts. V gene TRBV11-2 combines with J gene TRBJ2-3; TRBD2 might be the D (6 bases). Germline V CDR1 and CDR2: SGHAT, FQNNGV. Trimming pared 1 base from V and 5 bases from J, leaving 19 bases between. The CDR3 totals 17 residues. CDR3 sequence (DNA): TGTGCCAGCAGCTTAGTAGGTGGAGGGGTCGCAAGAGATACGCAGTATTTT. Its translation is CASSLVGGGVARDTQYF.

V is TRBV19 and J is TRBJ1-1; a weak D match, TRBD1 (5 bases). The germline V and J ends were trimmed by 3 bases and 2 bases, with 13 bases remaining between them. Germline V gene lookup returns CDR1 LNHDA and CDR2 SQIVND (reference sequence). CDR3 length equals 15 residues. CDR3 protein: CASSILLGGNTEAFF. The CDR3, as DNA: TGTGCCAGTAGTATCCTGCTCGGGGGAAACACTGAAGCTTTCTTT.

This chain uses TRBV27 with TRBJ2-7, with D perhaps assigned TRBD1 or TRBD2 (5 bases each). V lost 5 bases and J 9 bases, leaving 20 bases between the germline ends. Germline lookup yields CDR1 MNHEY and CDR2 SMNVEV (reference sequence). This CDR3 spans 14 amino acids. CDR3 protein: CASSELGPIPPQYF. For the CDR3, the DNA is TGTGCCAGCAGTGAACTGGGACCCATTCCCCCGCAGTACTTC.

CDR3 nucleotide sequence: TGTGCCAGCAGCCAAGACCGGGCTAATGAAAAACTGTTTTTT. It translates to CASSQDRANEKLFF. The chain is built from TRBV4-2 and TRBJ1-4, with no clear D. V shed 0 bases and J shed 3 bases, with 5 bases lying between them. This CDR3 has 14 residues. Germline CDR1 is LGHNA and CDR2 is YNFKEQ.

The chain joins TRBV6-1 to TRBJ1-1, with unresolved D. Germline V gene data show CDR1 as MNHNS and CDR2 as SASEGT. The CDR3 loop spans 12 amino acids. Trimming shortened V by 5 bases and J by 6 bases, and 10 bases separated the two germline ends. The CDR3 region is CASSRRPSEAFF. The CDR3, as DNA: TGTGCCAGCAGTCGAAGACCTTCTGAAGCTTTCTTT.

By sample share, this clonotype is medium-sized. The chain joins TRBV7-2 to TRBJ1-2, with TRBD1 matching 11 bases. CDR1 is SGHTA, CDR2 FQGNSA, per germline. The trim removed 2 bases at V and 3 bases at J, leaving 5 bases unmatched. The CDR3 loop spans 16 amino acids. The DNA for the CDR3 is TGTGCCAGCAGCTTATCGTCGGGACAGGGGGACTATGGCTACACCTTC. This codes for CASSLSSGQGDYGYTF.

This clonotype has only a few counts. The chain employs TRBV5-1 and TRBJ2-3; tentative D call: TRBD2 (6 bases). Germline V gives CDR1 SGHRS, CDR2 YFSETQ. This CDR3 spans 16 amino acids. The germline V and J ends were trimmed by 2 bases and 2 bases, with 15 bases remaining between them. The CDR3 DNA sequence: TGCGCCAGCAGCTTTGTCCCGGGACTTCTCACAGATACGCAGTATTTT. Amino acids: CASSFVPGLLTDTQYF.

The CDR3 coding sequence is TGTGCCAGCAGCCCACCCGGCGGACTAGCCAAAAACATTCAGTACTTC. As protein: CASSPPGGLAKNIQYF. The rearrangement uses TRBV7-2 and TRBJ2-4, with D tentatively TRBD2 (5 bases). Germline V gives CDR1 SGHTA, CDR2 FQGNSA. The CDR3 has 16 amino acids. The V end was cut by 5 bases, the J end by 0 bases, with 14 bases between.

The chain has TRBV7-8 and TRBJ1-2, with 7 bases matching TRBD1. CDR1 and CDR2 from the germline V gene are SGHVS and FQNEAQ. The CDR3 consists of 15 residues. The J segment lost 5 bases and the V segment lost 0 bases, leaving 6 bases of the junction unmatched. The CDR3 loop is CASSLAPTGDYGYTF. Here the CDR3 DNA reads TGTGCCAGCAGCTTAGCGCCCACAGGGGATTATGGCTACACCTTC. Complete variable domain (other parts from reference TRBV7-8 and TRBJ1-2): GAGVSQSPRYKVAKRGQDVALRCDPISGHVSLFWYQQALGQGPEFLTYFQNEAQLDKSGLPSDRFFAERPEGSVSTLKIQRTQQEDSAVYLCASSLAPTGDYGYTFGSGTRLTVV.

Written as DNA, the CDR3 is TGTGCCACCGACCGCGGCACTGAAGCTTTCTTT. It is translated as CATDRGTEAFF. V and J are TRBV6-2 or TRBV6-3 and TRBJ1-1; no reliable D call. This CDR3 contains 11 residues. Germline V gene data show CDR1 as MNHEY and CDR2 as SVGEGT. The ends were cut back, 10 bases at V and 4 bases at J, with 10 bases in the middle.

The genes are TRBV27 and TRBJ1-2, with TRBD1 matching over 9 bases. Germline trimming cut 0 bases from V and 7 bases from J; bases unmatched to any gene: 12. CDR3 length equals 17 residues. Germline CDR1 and CDR2: MNHEY and SMNVEV (reference sequence). The DNA of the CDR3 is TGTGCCAGCAGTTTATCGCGTTTTGGGGACAGGGTTTCTGGCTACACCTTC. Residues: CASSLSRFGDRVSGYTF.

This clonotype was counted ten times or more. This rearrangement joins TRBV5-1 to TRBJ2-3; 7 bases are a match to TRBD1. V shed 3 bases, J shed 1 base, and the junction held 5 bases outside the gene matches. CDR1 is SGHRS, CDR2 YFSETQ, per germline. This CDR3 has 15 amino acids. As DNA, the CDR3 is TGCGCCAGCAGCTGGCCGGGACAGCGCACAGATACGCAGTATTTT. Its protein is CASSWPGQRTDTQYF.

CDR3 protein: CASSEAVNSPLHF. CDR3 nucleotides: TGTGCCAGCAGTGAAGCTGTCAATTCACCCCTCCACTTT. This chain connects TRBV2 to TRBJ1-6; D is uncertain. V was cut by 0 bases and J by 7 bases, with 4 bases left in between. Germline lookup yields CDR1 SNHLY and CDR2 FYNNEI. The CDR3 extends over 13 amino acids. The entire variable domain, with the rest obtained from reference TRBV2 and TRBJ1-6, is as follows: EPEVTQTPSHQVTQMGQEVILRCVPISNHLYFYWYRQILGQKVEFLVSFYNNEISEKSEIFDDQFSVERPDGSNFTLKIRSTKLEDSAMYFCASSEAVNSPLHFGNGTRLTVT.